These 16 T cell receptor beta chains originate from one sample sequenced in a study of blood T cells in healthy people across ages. A sample-barcoded 5' primer and a J-beta primer mix were used in a second PCR of roughly 6 to 11 cycles. TCRdb reanalysed the 5' RACE reads using MiXCR and keeps one entry per CDR3 protein. The sample records hundreds of thousands of distinct CDR3 sequences, 36% being singletons. Input material: blood. Receptor source: a man between 18 and 29 years old in good health.

The chain is built from TRBV7-9 and TRBJ2-6; D might be TRBD1 (5 bases). The germline V and J ends were trimmed by 0 bases and 8 bases, with 14 bases remaining between them. Germline values: CDR1 SEHNR, CDR2 FQNEAQ (reference sequence). CDR3 length: 16 residues. The CDR3 region has the DNA TGTGCCAGCAGCTTAGCGTTAGCAGGGTACACCAACGTCCTGACTTTC. Translated, it gives CASSLALAGYTNVLTF.

V is TRBV7-8 and J is TRBJ1-1, with D possibly TRBD1 on 5 matching bases. The CDR3 is 16 residues long. The germline CDR1 and CDR2 sequences are SGHVS and FQNEAQ. V shed 1 base and J shed 6 bases, with 18 bases lying between them. CDR3 sequence reads: CASSLVGGVDVAEAFF. CDR3 nucleotides: TGTGCCAGCAGCTTAGTGGGGGGGGTGGACGTCGCTGAAGCTTTCTTT.

J is TRBJ2-1 and V is TRBV5-5; D may be TRBD2 (6 bases). Trimming cost V 6 bases and J 2 bases, with 15 bases left between them. The CDR3 has 15 residues. CDR1 and CDR2 (germline): SGHKS, YYEKEE (reference sequence). The CDR3 region has the DNA TGTGCCAGCAACCCTGTGGGGGGTACCTACAATGAGCAGTTCTTC. As protein: CASNPVGGTYNEQFF.

A word on this clonotype: Germline and junction disagree at one end, which may indicate a read error. The rearrangement uses TRBV27 and TRBJ2-3, with D possibly TRBD2 on 6 matching bases. Germline V gene sequence: CDR1 MNHEY, CDR2 SMNVEV (reference sequence). The CDR3 loop spans 14 amino acids. CDR3: CVSSLEGLADTQYF. The CDR3 DNA sequence: TGTGTCAGCAGTTTGGAGGGGCTAGCGGATACGCAGTATTTT.

This chain uses TRBV3-1 with TRBJ2-2; no clear D. CDR3 length: 13 amino acids. Germline CDR1 reads LGHDT; CDR2 reads YNNKEL (reference sequence). V gave up 2 bases and J gave up 3 bases, with 4 bases separating them. CDR3 nucleotides: TGTGCCAGCAGCCAACTTGACACCGGGGAGCTGTTTTTT. This encodes CASSQLDTGELFF. Supplemented by reference TRBV3-1 and TRBJ2-2, the full variable domain reads DTAVSQTPKYLVTQMGNDKSIKCEQNLGHDTMYWYKQDSKKFLKIMFSYNNKELIINETVPNRFSPKSPDKAHLNLHINSLELGDSAVYFCASSQLDTGELFFGEGSRLTVL.

The V call is TRBV19, the J call TRBJ1-1; no definite D call. V lost 1 base and J lost 4, with 10 bases in between. The germline gives CDR1 LNHDA, CDR2 SQIVND (reference sequence). There are 14 residues in the CDR3. The chain's CDR3 is CASSIVPGFTEAFF. In DNA form, the CDR3 reads TGTGCCAGTAGTATAGTTCCGGGGTTCACTGAAGCTTTCTTT.

V gene TRBV9 combines with J gene TRBJ2-1, with 9 bases matching TRBD1. CDR3 length: 17 amino acids. The V gene end was trimmed by 4 bases and the J gene end by 1 base; junction bases not matched to a gene: 9. Germline values: CDR1 SGDLS, CDR2 YYNGEE. CDR3 in amino acids: CASSPLSGQGSYNEQFF. In nucleotides, the CDR3 is TGTGCCAGCAGCCCTCTGTCGGGACAGGGATCCTACAATGAGCAGTTCTTC. Based on the CDR3 plus reference TRBV9 and TRBJ2-1, the full variable domain is DSGVTQTPKHLITATGQRVTLRCSPRSGDLSVYWYQQSLDQGLQFLIQYYNGEERAKGNILERFSAQQFPDLHSELNLSSLELGDSALYFCASSPLSGQGSYNEQFFGPGTRLTVL.

The V and J genes are TRBV12-3 or TRBV12-4 and TRBJ2-5; 7 bases align to TRBD1. This CDR3 region has 13 residues. The V segment lost 5 bases and the J segment 5 bases; nucleotides outside the gene matches: 5. The CDR3 DNA sequence: TGTGCCAGCAGTAAAGCACAGGGGGAGACCCAGTACTTC. It yields the protein CASSKAQGETQYF.

In this sample, this clonotype turned up once. The chain employs TRBV2 and TRBJ2-3; the D gene is possibly TRBD2 (7 bases). V dropped 0 bases and J dropped 9 bases, with 13 bases sitting between them. Germline CDR1 is SNHLY and CDR2 is FYNNEI. This CDR3 is 14 amino acids long. Here the CDR3 DNA reads TGTGCCAGCAGTGAAGCCTACGGGGGGCGAACGCAGTATTTT. It codes for CASSEAYGGRTQYF.

The rearrangement links TRBV20-1 to TRBJ2-2; no clear D. CDR1 DFQATT and CDR2 SNEGSKA come from the germline V gene (reference sequence). The CDR3 extends over 11 amino acids. Trimming pared 5 bases from V and 2 bases from J, leaving 3 bases between. The CDR3 region is CSAPNTGELFF. CDR3 nucleotides: TGCAGTGCTCCTAACACCGGGGAGCTGTTTTTT.

This clonotype showed up just a few times. J is TRBJ2-3 and V is TRBV12-3 or TRBV12-4; 8 bases fit TRBD2. This CDR3 region has 15 residues. J lost 8 bases, V lost 8 bases, and 15 bases had no gene match. CDR3 coding DNA: TGTGCCAGCCGCCCCGGCGGGGGGATGGAAGGTACGCAGTATTTT. Its protein is CASRPGGGMEGTQYF.

The genes are TRBV2 and TRBJ1-6; tentatively, D is TRBD1 (5 bases). The CDR3 sequence is 15 residues long. Between the trimmed V and J ends, which lost 8 bases and 10 bases, there was a span of 21 bases. CDR1 and CDR2 from the germline V gene are SNHLY and FYNNEI. The DNA of the CDR3 is TGTGCCAGCCTGAGGGGCCCACCGAGGGAGTCACCCCTCCACTTT. It specifies CASLRGPPRESPLHF.

The chain uses TRBV5-1 and TRBJ2-1; TRBD1 is a possible D gene (6 bases). The CDR3 contains 12 residues. Germline CDR1 SGHRS, CDR2 YFSETQ. V was clipped by 4 bases and J by 9 bases, with 11 bases between them. The CDR3: CASSGGLPEQFF. DNA of the CDR3: TGCGCCAGCAGCGGGGGCCTTCCTGAGCAGTTCTTC. Full variable domain (outside the CDR3, taken from reference TRBV5-1 and TRBJ2-1): KAGVTQTPRYLIKTRGQQVTLSCSPISGHRSVSWYQQTPGQGLQFLFEYFSETQRNKGNFPGRFSGRQFSNSRSEMNVSTLELGDSALYLCASSGGLPEQFFGPGTRLTVL.

J is TRBJ2-1 and V is TRBV12-3 or TRBV12-4; D unclear. With the DNA end fitting TRBJ2-7 better, the J assignment may be wrong. The CDR3 is 13 residues long. The CDR3 loop is CASSLDNYNEQYF. In nucleotides, the CDR3 is TGTGCCAGCAGTTTAGACAACTACAATGAGCAGTACTTC.

J is TRBJ1-2 and V is TRBV4-1, with a weak D call TRBD1 (6 bases). Trimming shortened V by 5 bases and J by 8 bases, and 18 bases separated the two germline ends. CDR1 MGHRA and CDR2 YSYEKL come from the germline V gene. This CDR3 has 14 amino acids. The CDR3 nucleotides are TGCGCCAGCAGCTCCCCGGGTGGGGGGCGAGGCTACACCTTC. Protein product: CASSSPGGGRGYTF.

At least ten counts were recorded for this clonotype. The V and J genes are TRBV5-1 and TRBJ1-2, with a tentative D call TRBD1 (6 bases). Germline lookup yields CDR1 SGHRS and CDR2 YFSETQ. Trimming took off 4 bases at V and 0 bases at J, with 16 bases between the two ends. This CDR3 spans 16 amino acids. CDR3 region: CASSPTQGPANYGYTF. In DNA form, the CDR3 reads TGCGCCAGCAGCCCAACGCAGGGGCCTGCTAACTATGGCTACACCTTC.